Given below is one TCR beta chain in context. Its antigen is unknown. This entry belongs to a study of cytomegalovirus exposure and HLA in healthy donors. General study points: In a later analysis, TCR beta V- and J-gene trimming was associated with a missense DCLRE1C variant. Under in vitro conditions, a few CMV-associated chains were confirmed as specific for CMV antigens.

This CDR3 comprises 14 residues. Germline V CDR1 and CDR2: SEHNR, FQNEAQ (reference sequence). Germline trimming cut 5 bases from V and 6 bases from J; bases unmatched to any gene: 5. Use of 60 Vbeta and 13 Jbeta primers characterized the PCR. The assay was immunoSEQ multiplex PCR, and TCRdb's table has in-frame clones only and misses some. The sample has more than 150,000 clones; around 82% are singletons. Healthy bone marrow donors made up the cohort. This clonotype was obtained from a boy aged 2-9 years in good health and CMV-seronegative. The chain joins TRBV7-9 to TRBJ2-3, with 10 bases identical to TRBD2. The specimen was PBMCs. The CDR3 DNA sequence: TGTGCCAGCAGCCGGACTAGCGGTGGGGATACGCAGTATTTT. Translating gives CASSRTSGGDTQYF.